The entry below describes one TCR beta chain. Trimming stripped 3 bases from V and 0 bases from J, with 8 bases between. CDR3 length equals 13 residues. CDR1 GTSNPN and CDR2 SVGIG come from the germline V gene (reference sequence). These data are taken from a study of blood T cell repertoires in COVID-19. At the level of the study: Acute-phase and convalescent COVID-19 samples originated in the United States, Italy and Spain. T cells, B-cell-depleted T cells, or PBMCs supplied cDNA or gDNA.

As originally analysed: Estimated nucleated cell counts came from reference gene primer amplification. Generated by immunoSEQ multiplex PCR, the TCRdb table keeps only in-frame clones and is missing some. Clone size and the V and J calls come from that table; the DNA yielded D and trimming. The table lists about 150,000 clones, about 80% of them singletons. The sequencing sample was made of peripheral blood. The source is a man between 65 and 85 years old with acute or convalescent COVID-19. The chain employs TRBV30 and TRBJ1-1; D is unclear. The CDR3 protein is CAWRTRLNTEAFF. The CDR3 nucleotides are TGTGCCTGGAGGACGCGGTTGAACACTGAAGCTTTCTTT.